These 26 T cell receptor beta chains came from one sample sequenced in a study of control samples from healthy donors and cancer patients (TCRdb year 2020). Library prep was done by the immunoSEQ multiplex PCR assay. Imported from immuneACCESS, the table was reduced by TCRdb to in-frame sequences with V and J called. These copies leave out some clones; in studies compared against another copy, an unresolved V gene accounts for under half, and the cause of the remainder is not known. This sample is represented by more than 140,000 clones; roughly nine tenths of them were singletons. The ten biggest clones cover more than 6.5% of the sample. The specimen sequenced was blood. The receptors shown here come from a man aged 18-30 years in good health.

The gene calls are TRBV6-4 and TRBJ2-3; D ambiguous. CDR3 length equals 13 residues. With 1 base removed from V and 0 bases from J, the gap between germline ends came to 2 bases. Germline CDR1 MRHNA, CDR2 SNTAGT. CDR3 region: CASSDYSTDTQYF. The CDR3 DNA follows: TGTGCCAGCAGTGACTATAGCACAGATACGCAGTATTTT.

The rearrangement joins TRBV2 to TRBJ1-2, with D perhaps matching TRBD1 (5 bases). The CDR3 totals 12 residues. Germline CDR1 reads SNHLY; CDR2 reads FYNNEI. V lost 4 bases and J 9 bases, leaving 12 bases between the germline ends. The chain's CDR3 is CASSGRGGRYTF. In DNA form, the CDR3 reads TGTGCCAGCAGTGGAAGGGGCGGGCGCTACACCTTC.

The V gene is TRBV7-9, the J gene TRBJ1-3, with a weak D call TRBD1 (6 bases). The germline V gene encodes CDR1 SEHNR and CDR2 FQNEAQ (reference sequence). Trimming removed 7 bases from V and 0 bases from J, with 16 bases in between. The CDR3 covers 16 residues. Here the CDR3 reads CASTTRQVSSGNTIYF. CDR3 nucleotide sequence: TGTGCCAGCACCACCCGACAGGTTTCCTCTGGAAACACCATATATTTT. The full variable domain, completed using reference TRBV7-9 and TRBJ1-3, is DTGVSQNPRHKITKRGQNVTFRCDPISEHNRLYWYRQTLGQGPEFLTYFQNEAQLEKSRLLSDRFSAERPKGSFSTLEIQRTEQGDSAMYLCASTTRQVSSGNTIYFGEGSWLTVV.

The chain employs TRBV27 and TRBJ2-7; D possibly corresponds to TRBD1 (5 bases). Germline CDR1 is MNHEY and CDR2 is SMNVEV (reference sequence). The CDR3 is made up of 13 amino acids. Trimming removed 2 bases at V and 0 bases at J, with 5 bases between. The CDR3 is CASSLGASYEQYF. The CDR3 bases are TGTGCCAGCAGTTTAGGGGCCTCCTACGAGCAGTACTTC.

Only one count was recorded for this clone. The chain couples TRBV2 to TRBJ2-4, with a possible D match to TRBD2 (6 bases). The CDR3 runs to 16 residues. Germline V CDR1 and CDR2: SNHLY, FYNNEI. Trimming shortened V by 11 bases and J by 0 bases, and 20 bases separated the two germline ends. The CDR3 DNA reads TGTGCCTGGGGGGTTCCCCATACAATAGCCAAAAACATTCAGTACTTC. Translation gives CAWGVPHTIAKNIQYF.

The genes are TRBV7-8 and TRBJ1-1; the D gene is possibly TRBD1 (5 bases). In germline, CDR1 is SGHVS, CDR2 FQNEAQ. The germline V and J ends were trimmed by 5 bases and 4 bases, with 14 bases remaining between them. This CDR3 is built from 14 residues. CDR3 DNA sequence: TGTGCCAGCAGCCCCCATCAAAGGGGCACTGAAGCTTTCTTT. Its translation is CASSPHQRGTEAFF. Full variable domain (outside the CDR3, taken from reference TRBV7-8 and TRBJ1-1): GAGVSQSPRYKVAKRGQDVALRCDPISGHVSLFWYQQALGQGPEFLTYFQNEAQLDKSGLPSDRFFAERPEGSVSTLKIQRTQQEDSAVYLCASSPHQRGTEAFFGQGTRLTVV.

V usage is TRBV5-6 and J usage is TRBJ1-2, with D hard to call. The CDR3 runs to 14 residues. Germline V gene sequence: CDR1 SGHDT, CDR2 YYEEEE. V lost 4 bases to trimming and J lost 6 bases, with 16 bases between them. CDR3 sequence reads: CASSPEWGSDGYTF. CDR3 nucleotide sequence: TGTGCCAGCAGCCCGGAGTGGGGTAGTGATGGCTACACCTTC.

The genes are TRBV2 and TRBJ2-7, with TRBD1 as a possible D gene (6 bases). The CDR3 covers 11 residues. The germline V gene has CDR1 SNHLY and CDR2 FYNNEI. The V gene lost 6 bases and the J gene lost 7 bases, with 10 bases spanning the gap. The CDR3 region has the DNA TGTGCCAGCAGCCCTACAGGGGAGCAGTACTTC. Residues: CASSPTGEQYF. Full variable domain (remainder filled in from reference TRBV2 and TRBJ2-7): EPEVTQTPSHQVTQMGQEVILRCVPISNHLYFYWYRQILGQKVEFLVSFYNNEISEKSEIFDDQFSVERPDGSNFTLKIRSTKLEDSAMYFCASSPTGEQYFGPGTRLTVT.

This clone has a single count. The chain recombines TRBV27 with TRBJ2-2; D uncertain. Germline lookup yields CDR1 MNHEY and CDR2 SMNVEV (reference sequence). The V and J ends lost 6 bases and 1 base respectively, with 15 bases between them. This CDR3 spans 16 amino acids. CDR3 loop: CASSSAFQVNTGELFF. DNA for the CDR3: TGTGCCAGCAGCTCCGCGTTTCAAGTGAACACCGGGGAGCTGTTTTTT.

The rearrangement uses TRBV3-1 (or the pseudogene TRBV3-2) and TRBJ2-3; D uncertain. CDR3 length: 14 residues. Deletions cut 2 bases from V and 6 bases from J, with 12 bases between. The V gene's germline CDR1 is LGHDT and CDR2 YNNKEL (reference sequence). CDR3: CASSQKYVGDTQYF. CDR3 nucleotide sequence: TGTGCCAGCAGCCAAAAATATGTGGGGGATACGCAGTATTTT.

This clone has just one count. The chain has TRBV10-3 and TRBJ2-3, with 8 bases aligning to TRBD2. This CDR3 is built from 17 residues. Trimming took 3 bases from V and 0 from J; bases not matched to a gene: 8. Germline values: CDR1 ENHRY, CDR2 SYGVKD. The CDR3 sequence is CAISEGQRGTSTDTQYF. DNA for the CDR3: TGTGCCATCAGTGAAGGGCAGCGGGGGACTAGCACAGATACGCAGTATTTT.

The rearrangement uses TRBV11-2 and TRBJ1-1; 9 positions agree with TRBD1. The ends lost 6 bases at V and 0 bases at J; junction bases unmatched: 8. Germline CDR1 reads SGHAT; CDR2 reads FQNNGV. There are 16 residues in the CDR3. CDR3 nucleotide sequence: TGTGCCAGCAGTCCAACAGGGGGCCACCTGAACACTGAAGCTTTCTTT. Its protein is CASSPTGGHLNTEAFF.

The chain has TRBV10-1 and TRBJ2-3; 9 bases match TRBD2. With V trimmed by 2 bases and J by 1 base, 13 bases remained unmatched. CDR3 length: 19 amino acids. Germline CDR1 and CDR2: WNHNN and SYGVQD (reference sequence). Here the CDR3 reads CASSEPPAGGRVGTDTQYF. For the CDR3, the DNA is TGCGCCAGCAGTGAGCCCCCAGCGGGGGGACGAGTCGGCACAGATACGCAGTATTTT.

The chain carries TRBV27 and TRBJ2-3; no definite D call. The V gene's germline CDR1 is MNHEY and CDR2 SMNVEV (reference sequence). The germline V and J ends were trimmed by 5 bases and 2 bases, with 11 bases remaining between them. The CDR3 extends over 14 amino acids. Here the CDR3 reads CASSKGRHTDTQYF. The CDR3 DNA reads as TGTGCCAGCAGTAAAGGACGGCACACAGATACGCAGTATTTT.

The genes are TRBV7-9 and TRBJ1-5, with D possibly matching TRBD1 (6 bases). CDR1 and CDR2 from the germline V gene are SEHNR and FQNEAQ (reference sequence). Trimming shortened V by 3 bases and J by 5 bases, and 11 bases separated the two germline ends. The CDR3 spans 14 residues. The CDR3 region has the DNA TGTGCCAGCAGCTTCACAGGGTTGGATCAGCCCCAGCATTTT. Encoded protein: CASSFTGLDQPQHF.

In nucleotides, the CDR3 is TGTGCCAGCAGTGGGGGGGGCGGAGTGTCCTACGAGCAGTACTTC. Encoded protein: CASSGGGGVSYEQYF. The chain uses TRBV9 and TRBJ2-7; D is possibly TRBD2 (7 bases). Germline V CDR1 and CDR2: SGDLS, YYNGEE. Trimming removed 5 bases at V and 1 base at J, with 16 bases between. CDR3 length: 15 amino acids. Looking up the rest from reference TRBV9 and TRBJ2-7 gives the full variable domain: DSGVTQTPKHLITATGQRVTLRCSPRSGDLSVYWYQQSLDQGLQFLIQYYNGEERAKGNILERFSAQQFPDLHSELNLSSLELGDSALYFCASSGGGGVSYEQYFGPGTRLTVT.

J is TRBJ1-6 and V is TRBV3-1 (or the pseudogene TRBV3-2), with 11 bases that match TRBD1. With V trimmed by 0 bases and J by 13 bases, 5 bases remained unmatched. The germline CDR1 and CDR2 sequences are LGHDT and YNNKEL (reference sequence). The CDR3 is 15 residues long. The CDR3 is CASSQEDRGPTPLHF. CDR3 coding DNA: TGTGCCAGCAGCCAAGAGGACAGGGGGCCCACCCCCCTCCACTTT.

CDR3 region: CASSLRTGVLPYEQYF. DNA of the CDR3: TGTGCCAGCAGCCTTCGTACAGGGGTCCTCCCCTACGAGCAGTACTTC. The rearrangement links TRBV5-6 to TRBJ2-7, with 7 nucleotides matching TRBD1. With 4 bases clipped from V and 2 bases from J, the junction kept 12 bases outside the gene matches. The CDR3 covers 16 residues. Germline V gene data show CDR1 as SGHDT and CDR2 as YYEEEE.

This chain connects TRBV6-1 to TRBJ1-5; 7 nucleotides align to TRBD1. The V and J ends lost 3 bases and 4 bases, in that order; junction bases with no gene match: 9. CDR1 is MNHNS, CDR2 SASEGT, per germline. This CDR3 contains 16 residues. The CDR3 bases are TGTGCCAGCAGTGAGATGGGGACAGTTCAAAATCAGCCCCAGCATTTT. It encodes CASSEMGTVQNQPQHF.

This chain connects TRBV24-1 to TRBJ1-5; 10 bases are shared with TRBD1. J lost 0 bases, V lost 0 bases, and 16 bases had no gene match. The CDR3 totals 22 residues. In germline, CDR1 is KGHDR, CDR2 SFDVKD. The chain's CDR3 is CATSDLKDTRTGGFYSNQPQHF. CDR3 DNA sequence: TGTGCCACCAGTGATTTGAAAGATACCCGGACAGGGGGGTTTTATAGCAATCAGCCCCAGCATTTT.

This clone was found a few times. The chain uses TRBV6-6 and TRBJ1-1, with 9 bases that match TRBD1. V trimming: 2 bases; J trimming: 6 bases; junction bases outside the gene matches: 1. Germline CDR1 reads MNHNY; CDR2 reads SVGAGI (reference sequence). This CDR3 comprises 13 residues. The CDR3: CASSYGTGSEAFF. The CDR3 DNA reads TGTGCCAGCAGTTACGGGACAGGGTCTGAAGCTTTCTTT.

The chain joins TRBV30 to TRBJ2-7, with D perhaps TRBD1 (6 bases). There are 14 residues in the CDR3. The V and J ends lost 2 bases and 2 bases respectively, with 13 bases between them. Germline V gives CDR1 GTSNPN, CDR2 SVGIG (reference sequence). CDR3 sequence reads: CAWSFDRYTYEQYF. The CDR3, as DNA: TGTGCCTGGAGTTTCGACAGGTATACCTACGAGCAGTACTTC.

The chain recombines TRBV7-3 with TRBJ1-1, with D uncertain. From germline, CDR1 is SGHTA and CDR2 FQGTGA. CDR3 length equals 14 residues. V lost 6 bases to trimming and J lost 5 bases, with 16 bases between them. CDR3 sequence: CASSLTGAGTEAFF. CDR3 nucleotides: TGTGCCAGCAGTCTCACGGGAGCGGGGACTGAAGCTTTCTTT. The full variable domain, in which reference TRBV7-3 and TRBJ1-1 provide the parts outside the CDR3, is GAGVSQTPSNKVTEKGKYVELRCDPISGHTALYWYRQSLGQGPEFLIYFQGTGAADDSGLPNDRFFAVRPEGSVSTLKIQRTERGDSAVYLCASSLTGAGTEAFFGQGTRLTVV.

The rearrangement joins TRBV27 to TRBJ2-5; tentative D call: TRBD2 (6 bases). Germline V CDR1 and CDR2: MNHEY, SMNVEV (reference sequence). V shed 5 bases and J shed 4 bases, with 11 bases lying between them. This CDR3 spans 13 amino acids. The CDR3 DNA is TGTGCCAGCAGTGGGAGGAGTGGAGAGACCCAGTACTTC. Translation: CASSGRSGETQYF.

On this clone: An end of the junction differs from the germline gene, which may be a read error. This rearrangement joins TRBV5-1 to TRBJ2-3; D possibly corresponds to TRBD1 (6 bases). Looked up from germline, CDR1 is SGHRS and CDR2 is YFSETQ. CDR3 length: 13 amino acids. The CDR3 protein is CASSLQGTDTQYF. DNA for the CDR3: TGCGCCAGCAGCCTACAGGGCACCGATACGCAGTATTTT.

The V and J genes are TRBV4-1 and TRBJ1-4; 11 nucleotides agree with TRBD1. Germline CDR1 is MGHRA and CDR2 is YSYEKL. V shed 0 bases, J shed 8 bases, and the junction held 8 bases outside the gene matches. CDR3 length: 17 residues. CDR3 nucleotide sequence: TGCGCCAGCAGCCAAGATTCGCGGACAGGGGGCCAGGAAAAACTGTTTTTT. Translating it yields CASSQDSRTGGQEKLFF.